These 18 T cell receptor beta chains were all obtained from the same sample, sequenced in a study of identical twins. Using its own MiXCR run on the 5' RACE reads, TCRdb lists one record per CDR3 protein. The table has approximately 230,000 distinct CDR3 sequences, 11% to 15% seen once. Sequenced sample: memory (CD45RO+) T cells sorted from blood. Source of these receptors: a young woman in good health.

This clonotype has ten or more counts. The gene calls are TRBV10-3 and TRBJ2-3, with a possible D match to TRBD2 (7 bases). From germline, CDR1 is ENHRY and CDR2 SYGVKD. Trimming stripped 6 bases from V and 3 bases from J, with 16 bases between. This CDR3 comprises 15 residues. The CDR3 reads CAIRSRGANTDTQYF. For the CDR3, the DNA is TGTGCCATCAGGAGCCGGGGGGCAAATACAGATACGCAGTATTTT.

V usage is TRBV11-3 and J usage is TRBJ2-3, with 9 bases that match TRBD1. The junction had 1 base not matched to a gene; V was cut back by 4 bases and J by 2 bases. Germline V gene lookup returns CDR1 SGHNT and CDR2 YENEEA. The CDR3 sequence is 14 residues long. In nucleotides, the CDR3 is TGTGCCAGCAGCTGGGACAGGGACACAGATACGCAGTATTTT. Translation: CASSWDRDTDTQYF.

The rearrangement joins TRBV5-4 to TRBJ1-2, with 8 bases that match TRBD1. The CDR3 length is 15 residues. Germline CDR1 is SGHNT and CDR2 is YYREEE (reference sequence). V was pared by 6 bases and J by 8 bases, with 15 bases of the junction left unmatched. The CDR3 region has the DNA TGTGCCAGCACCCCAGGGGGCGGTCCCGCGATGGGCTACACCTTC. This encodes CASTPGGGPAMGYTF.

This chain connects TRBV5-6 to TRBJ2-5; D is uncertain. CDR3 size: 12 residues. Germline V gene sequence: CDR1 SGHDT, CDR2 YYEEEE. V was shortened by 0 bases and J by 5 bases, with 5 bases between the two germline ends. The CDR3 reads CASSLVAETQYF. CDR3 coding DNA: TGTGCCAGCAGCTTGGTGGCGGAGACCCAGTACTTC.

The gene calls are TRBV20-1 and TRBJ2-5; 8 bases agree with TRBD2. V lost 6 bases, J lost 4 bases, and 19 bases stayed unmatched. This CDR3 is 17 amino acids long. CDR1 is DFQATT, CDR2 SNEGSKA, per germline (reference sequence). CDR3 region: CSAAAFGREAPRETQYF. CDR3 nucleotide sequence: TGCAGTGCGGCAGCCTTTGGGCGGGAGGCTCCACGAGAGACCCAGTACTTC.

This sequence joins TRBV7-2 and TRBJ2-1; TRBD2 matches 13 bases. J was trimmed by 10 bases and V by 4 bases; bases with no gene match: 4. Germline CDR1 and CDR2: SGHTA and FQGNSA. This CDR3 region has 14 residues. This CDR3 is CASSSRLAGGEQFF. In nucleotides, the CDR3 is TGTGCCAGCAGCTCGAGACTAGCGGGAGGCGAGCAGTTCTTC. Full variable domain (missing parts from reference TRBV7-2 and TRBJ2-1): GAGVSQSPSNKVTEKGKDVELRCDPISGHTALYWYRQSLGQGLEFLIYFQGNSAPDKSGLPSDRFSAERTGGSVSTLTIQRTQQEDSAVYLCASSSRLAGGEQFFGPGTRLTVL.

This clonotype has just a few counts. The chain carries TRBV12-3 or TRBV12-4 and TRBJ1-1; a weak D match, TRBD1 (6 bases). This CDR3 spans 13 amino acids. Trimming shortened V by 3 bases and J by 8 bases, and 13 bases separated the two germline ends. CDR3 in DNA: TGTGCCAGCAGTTTTCCCGGGGGCCAGGAAGCTTTCTTT. Its protein is CASSFPGGQEAFF.

In this sample, this clonotype turned up a few times. The chain joins TRBV6-2 or TRBV6-3 to TRBJ2-7; TRBD2 might be the D (6 bases). Deletions cut 8 bases from V and 2 bases from J, with 10 bases between. The CDR3 totals 12 residues. Looked up from germline, CDR1 is MNHEY and CDR2 is SVGEGT. The CDR3: CASRAGTYEQYF. CDR3 bases: TGTGCCAGCCGCGCGGGGACCTACGAGCAGTACTTC.

This chain uses TRBV5-1 with TRBJ1-5, with D maybe TRBD1 (5 bases). Trimming cost V 4 bases and J 4 bases, with 12 bases left between them. The CDR3 covers 14 residues. The germline gives CDR1 SGHRS, CDR2 YFSETQ. The CDR3 sequence is CASSPGGTNQPQHF. The DNA for the CDR3 is TGCGCCAGCAGCCCGGGAGGGACGAATCAGCCCCAGCATTTT.

This clonotype was counted a few times. V gene TRBV12-3 or TRBV12-4 combines with J gene TRBJ1-1; D perhaps matches TRBD1 (5 bases). The CDR3 runs to 14 residues. V lost 3 bases to trimming and J lost 3 bases, with 11 bases between them. The CDR3 here is CASSFGTRDTEAFF. The CDR3, as DNA: TGTGCCAGCAGTTTCGGGACTCGGGACACTGAAGCTTTCTTT.

This clonotype has at least ten counts. The V call is TRBV5-1, the J call TRBJ2-5; D is unresolved. Germline values: CDR1 SGHRS, CDR2 YFSETQ. V was cut by 6 bases and J by 3 bases, with 12 bases left in between. CDR3 length: 13 residues. The CDR3 DNA is TGCGCCAGCACCCGAGAGGTTGAAGAGACCCAGTACTTC. This sequence encodes CASTREVEETQYF.

This clonotype was detected a few times. The chain has TRBV5-1 and TRBJ2-3; 7 bases fit TRBD2. The CDR3 contains 15 residues. With V trimmed by 2 bases and J by 2 bases, 5 bases remained unmatched. Per germline, CDR1 SGHRS and CDR2 YFSETQ. The CDR3 protein is CASSLLSGNTDTQYF. CDR3 coding DNA: TGCGCCAGCAGCTTATTGAGCGGGAACACAGATACGCAGTATTTT.

This clonotype was found many times. The rearrangement joins TRBV11-2 to TRBJ2-5, with a tentative D call TRBD1 (6 bases). V lost 5 bases and J lost 1, with 11 bases in between. The CDR3 has 14 amino acids. CDR1 and CDR2 from the germline V gene are SGHAT and FQNNGV. Here the CDR3 reads CASSRTEIQETQYF. Here the CDR3 DNA reads TGTGCCAGCAGCCGGACAGAGATCCAAGAGACCCAGTACTTC.

The V gene is TRBV5-6, the J gene TRBJ2-5, with D possibly TRBD2 on 7 matching bases. Trimming cost V 3 bases and J 2 bases, with 11 bases left between them. The V gene's germline CDR1 is SGHDT and CDR2 YYEEEE. The CDR3 loop spans 14 amino acids. The CDR3 spells CASSWGRGQETQYF. In DNA, the CDR3 is TGTGCCAGCAGCTGGGGGAGGGGGCAAGAGACCCAGTACTTC.

This clonotype was observed a few times. The rearrangement uses TRBV7-6 and TRBJ1-1; D uncertain. The germline V and J ends were trimmed by 4 bases and 4 bases, with 13 bases remaining between them. The CDR3 is made up of 14 amino acids. In germline, CDR1 is SGHVS, CDR2 FNYEAQ. CDR3 coding DNA: TGTGCCAGCAGCTCGTCCCTTAAAGGCACTGAAGCTTTCTTT. Its protein is CASSSSLKGTEAFF.

In this sample, this clonotype turned up a few times. This rearrangement joins TRBV11-3 to TRBJ2-1; maybe TRBD1 (5 bases). The length of the CDR3 is 13 residues. The germline V gene encodes CDR1 SGHNT and CDR2 YENEEA. V lost 1 base and J 12 bases, leaving 13 bases between the germline ends. The CDR3 region has the DNA TGTGCCAGCAGCTTAGTGTCAGGGTCGGGGCAGTTCTTC. Its protein product is CASSLVSGSGQFF.

This clonotype has just a few counts. The V call is TRBV2, the J call TRBJ2-5; the match to TRBD1 covers 7 bases. Germline CDR1 is SNHLY and CDR2 is FYNNEI. CDR3 size: 14 residues. V shed 6 bases, J shed 5 bases, and the junction held 9 bases outside the gene matches. The CDR3 protein is CASRGQTTGETQYF. In DNA, the CDR3 is TGTGCCAGCAGGGGACAGACCACAGGGGAGACCCAGTACTTC.

This clonotype came up many times. V and J are TRBV12-3 or TRBV12-4 and TRBJ1-1, with 7 bases lining up with TRBD1. V shed 5 bases and J 7 bases; nucleotides not matched to a gene: 7. The CDR3 runs 13 residues. CDR3: CASSRTGEGEAFF. The DNA of the CDR3 is TGTGCCAGCAGTCGAACAGGGGAGGGTGAAGCTTTCTTT.